The next 26 T cell receptor beta chains were all read from a single sample in a study of T cells after yellow fever vaccination. TCRdb ran MiXCR on the 5' RACE reads and lists one entry per CDR3 protein. The sample lists about 550,000 distinct CDR3 sequences; 19% were seen once. Sample: PBMCs, taken 15 days after the yellow fever booster vaccination. These receptors were collected from a man aged 25-45 years who received the YFV17D yellow fever vaccine.

This clonotype has only a few counts. This sequence joins TRBV6-1 and TRBJ2-7; TRBD2 matches 12 bases. The CDR3 has 14 amino acids. V shed 10 bases and J 6 bases; nucleotides not matched to a gene: 10. Germline V gene data show CDR1 as MNHNS and CDR2 as SASEGT. The CDR3 sequence is CATTKTSGSPEQYF. The CDR3 DNA reads TGTGCCACCACAAAGACTAGCGGGAGCCCCGAGCAGTACTTC.

This chain links TRBV5-4 with TRBJ2-4, with TRBD2 identical over 11 bases. Germline CDR1 reads SGHNT; CDR2 reads YYREEE (reference sequence). The CDR3 contains 19 residues. After removal of 2 bases from V and 1 base from J, the junction contained 11 bases not matched to a gene. The CDR3 loop reads CASSFRLAGTHGAKNIQYF. For the CDR3, the DNA is TGTGCCAGCAGCTTTCGACTAGCGGGAACCCACGGGGCCAAAAACATTCAGTACTTC.

This chain uses TRBV25-1 with TRBJ1-6; TRBD1 matches 10 bases. V shed 3 bases, J shed 9 bases, and the junction held 5 bases outside the gene matches. From germline, CDR1 is MGHDK and CDR2 SYGVNS. The CDR3 covers 15 residues. CDR3 in amino acids: CASSEAGTGVSPLHF. As DNA, the CDR3 is TGTGCCAGCAGTGAGGCCGGGACAGGGGTTTCACCCCTCCACTTT.

The J gene is TRBJ2-1, the V gene TRBV20-1, with no clear D. Trimming removed 0 bases from V and 10 bases from J, with 4 bases in between. The CDR3 has 10 residues. Germline CDR1 DFQATT, CDR2 SNEGSKA (reference sequence). CDR3 DNA sequence: TGCAGTGCTAGAGACGGCGAGCAGTTCTTC. This sequence encodes CSARDGEQFF.

In this sample, this clonotype turned up a few times. The chain has TRBV4-3 and TRBJ2-3; unclear D gene. The V gene's germline CDR1 is LGHNA and CDR2 YSLEER. The CDR3 contains 15 residues. The ends were cut back, 0 bases at V and 7 bases at J, with 14 bases in the middle. CDR3 sequence reads: CASSQDRVSGNTQYF. CDR3 coding DNA: TGCGCCAGCAGCCAAGATCGGGTGTCGGGTAATACGCAGTATTTT.

This chain connects TRBV12-3 or TRBV12-4 to TRBJ2-4; TRBD1 might be the D (5 bases). V was clipped by 6 bases and J by 9 bases, with 24 bases between them. This CDR3 is built from 16 residues. CDR3: CASSPTAGLSLSIQYF. The CDR3 DNA is TGTGCCAGCAGCCCAACCGCAGGGCTTAGTCTCAGCATTCAGTACTTC.

Here the CDR3 reads CASSPQGWSSYNSPLHF. The CDR3 coding sequence is TGTGCCAGCAGTCCCCAGGGCTGGAGCTCCTATAATTCACCCCTCCACTTT. This chain links TRBV27 with TRBJ1-6; tentatively, D is TRBD1 (5 bases). The CDR3 loop spans 17 amino acids. CDR1 and CDR2 from the germline V gene are MNHEY and SMNVEV (reference sequence). Deletions cut 5 bases from V and 0 bases from J, with 14 bases between.

The chain uses TRBV11-2 and TRBJ2-7, with D perhaps given as TRBD1 or TRBD2 (5 bases each). The CDR3 extends over 13 amino acids. The ends were cut back, 2 bases at V and 3 bases at J, with 8 bases in the middle. CDR1 is SGHAT and CDR2 is FQNNGV in the germline V gene. The CDR3 loop is CASSLWGIYEQYF. DNA for the CDR3: TGTGCCAGCAGCTTATGGGGGATCTACGAGCAGTACTTC.

This rearrangement joins TRBV27 to TRBJ2-2; D is possibly TRBD2 (5 bases). Germline V gene sequence: CDR1 MNHEY, CDR2 SMNVEV (reference sequence). V was shortened by 8 bases and J by 5 bases, with 12 bases between the two germline ends. CDR3 size: 13 residues. CDR3 coding DNA: TGTGCCAGCCTAATTTGGGAGACCGGGGAGCTGTTTTTT. As protein: CASLIWETGELFF.

J is TRBJ1-1 and V is TRBV12-3 or TRBV12-4, with a weak D call TRBD1 (6 bases). V lost 3 bases, J lost 0 bases, and 8 bases lay in between. This CDR3 is built from 14 residues. The chain's CDR3 is CASSFSGVNTEAFF. In DNA, the CDR3 is TGTGCCAGCAGTTTCTCAGGGGTGAACACTGAAGCTTTCTTT.

A few counts support this clonotype. The chain combines TRBV6-1 with TRBJ1-5; D remains ambiguous. Germline CDR1 reads MNHNS; CDR2 reads SASEGT. This CDR3 has 13 residues. V gave up 8 bases and J gave up 2 bases, with 10 bases separating them. In DNA, the CDR3 is TGTGCCAGCGAATTTGGGGGCAATCAGCCCCAGCATTTT. The encoded protein is CASEFGGNQPQHF.

The chain has TRBV19 and TRBJ2-7, with D perhaps matching TRBD1 (6 bases). The V end was cut by 10 bases, the J end by 6 bases, with 19 bases between. The length of the CDR3 is 13 residues. CDR1 is LNHDA and CDR2 is SQIVND in the germline V gene (reference sequence). In DNA form, the CDR3 reads TGTGCCACCACCAACCTCAGGGGAAGCGAGCAGTACTTC. The encoded protein is CATTNLRGSEQYF.

This clonotype was recorded a few times. This chain connects TRBV29-1 to TRBJ2-5; no clear D gene. The V and J ends lost 5 bases and 2 bases respectively, with 3 bases between them. The CDR3 runs to 10 residues. Germline CDR1 SQVTM, CDR2 ANQGSEA. As DNA, the CDR3 is TGCAGCGTTAGTCAAGAGACCCAGTACTTC. As protein: CSVSQETQYF.

The chain has TRBV5-1 and TRBJ2-3; D remains unclear. The germline V and J ends were trimmed by 0 bases and 3 bases, with 11 bases remaining between them. Germline CDR1 reads SGHRS; CDR2 reads YFSETQ. The CDR3 is made up of 15 amino acids. The CDR3 loop reads CASSLGPLGTDTQYF. The CDR3 coding sequence is TGCGCCAGCAGCTTGGGCCCCCTGGGAACAGATACGCAGTATTTT.

This clonotype was seen a few times. V gene TRBV7-2 combines with J gene TRBJ2-4; D is undetermined. Germline V gives CDR1 SGHTA, CDR2 FQGNSA. The V gene lost 1 base and the J gene lost 1 base, with 11 bases spanning the gap. The length of the CDR3 is 16 residues. The CDR3 spells CASSLEPVVAKNIQYF. CDR3 coding DNA: TGTGCCAGCAGCTTAGAACCTGTTGTGGCCAAAAACATTCAGTACTTC.

A few counts support this clonotype. The chain uses TRBV27 and TRBJ2-3, with D hard to call. This CDR3 comprises 14 residues. V lost 4 bases and J 5 bases, leaving 13 bases between the germline ends. In germline, CDR1 is MNHEY, CDR2 SMNVEV (reference sequence). DNA for the CDR3: TGTGCCAGCAGTTGGCGTCTAAGTGGAGATACGCAGTATTTT. Amino acid sequence: CASSWRLSGDTQYF.

J is TRBJ2-7 and V is TRBV5-4; D is undetermined. The CDR3 covers 14 residues. The germline V gene has CDR1 SGHNT and CDR2 YYREEE (reference sequence). Trimming removed 4 bases at V and 5 bases at J, with 16 bases between. CDR3 in DNA: TGTGCCAGCAGCCCGTCTCCTAGGGTTGACGAGCAGTACTTC. Amino acids: CASSPSPRVDEQYF.

The J gene is TRBJ2-7, the V gene TRBV28, with TRBD2 as a possible D gene (5 bases). Trimming cost V 6 bases and J 5 bases, with 17 bases left between them. CDR1 is MDHEN, CDR2 SYDVKM, per germline. The CDR3 is 14 amino acids. The CDR3 DNA follows: TGTGCCAGCAGCCACCCGGGAAAGGGCGACGAGCAGTACTTC. Translating it yields CASSHPGKGDEQYF.

This clonotype turned up a few times. The CDR3 DNA reads TGTGCCAGCTCACCAATCCTCGGACACACGAACACCGGGGAGCTGTTTTTT. Its protein product is CASSPILGHTNTGELFF. V usage is TRBV18 and J usage is TRBJ2-2; D is perhaps TRBD1 (5 bases). Germline V gene sequence: CDR1 KGHSH, CDR2 LQKENI. This CDR3 contains 17 residues. V shed 2 bases and J shed 0 bases, with 13 bases lying between them.

This clonotype was seen more than once but under ten times. The V call is TRBV15, the J call TRBJ2-2; D unclear. This CDR3 is 15 amino acids long. Germline CDR1 LNHNV, CDR2 YYDKDF (reference sequence). V was clipped by 4 bases and J by 4 bases, with 13 bases between them. The CDR3: CATSKSPMGTGELFF. CDR3 sequence (DNA): TGTGCCACCAGCAAGTCCCCCATGGGCACCGGGGAGCTGTTTTTT. Supplemented by reference TRBV15 and TRBJ2-2, the full variable domain reads DAMVIQNPRYQVTQFGKPVTLSCSQTLNHNVMYWYQQKSSQAPKLLFHYYDKDFNNEADTPDNFQSRRPNTSFCFLDIRSPGLGDTAMYLCATSKSPMGTGELFFGEGSRLTVL.

This clonotype appeared a few times. V gene TRBV7-2 combines with J gene TRBJ2-3; TRBD1 matches at 8 bases. The V gene end was trimmed by 4 bases and the J gene end by 5 bases; junction bases not matched to a gene: 8. Per germline, CDR1 SGHTA and CDR2 FQGNSA. The CDR3 has 15 residues. The CDR3 DNA is TGTGCCAGCAGCTGGACAGGGCGGGCGTTAGATACGCAGTATTTT. It encodes CASSWTGRALDTQYF.

This clonotype came up a few times. The chain recombines TRBV28 with TRBJ2-7, with D perhaps assigned TRBD1 or TRBD2 (5 bases each). Trimming stripped 7 bases from V and 4 bases from J, with 23 bases between. CDR3 length: 16 amino acids. Germline V gene lookup returns CDR1 MDHEN and CDR2 SYDVKM. CDR3 DNA sequence: TGTGCCAGCAACCACGGGACGCAAAGGGGAAGGTACGAGCAGTACTTC. It yields the protein CASNHGTQRGRYEQYF.

The V call is TRBV6-2 or TRBV6-3, the J call TRBJ2-5; 11 nucleotides align to TRBD2. V lost 6 bases, J lost 7 bases, and 13 bases stayed unmatched. In germline, CDR1 is MNHEY, CDR2 SVGEGT. CDR3 length: 16 amino acids. CDR3: CASSRPGTSGGGTQYF. CDR3 nucleotide sequence: TGTGCCAGCAGCCGTCCCGGGACTAGCGGAGGCGGGACCCAGTACTTC.

This clonotype appeared a few times. CDR3 protein: CAITRDRDNEQFF. CDR3 nucleotide sequence: TGTGCCATCACCCGGGACAGGGACAATGAGCAGTTCTTC. The V call is TRBV10-3, the J call TRBJ2-1, with 9 bases fitting TRBD1. With V trimmed by 7 bases and J by 5 bases, 3 bases remained unmatched. The CDR3 loop spans 13 amino acids. Germline loops: CDR1 ENHRY, CDR2 SYGVKD.

This clonotype has just a few counts. V gene TRBV29-1 combines with J gene TRBJ2-1; 8 bases are a match to TRBD2. The V and J ends lost 4 bases and 0 bases, in that order; junction bases with no gene match: 2. This CDR3 contains 14 residues. From germline, CDR1 is SQVTM and CDR2 ANQGSEA. In nucleotides, the CDR3 is TGCAGCGTTGCGGGAGGGATCTCCTACAATGAGCAGTTCTTC. Its protein is CSVAGGISYNEQFF.

This clonotype was detected many times. This rearrangement joins TRBV5-6 to TRBJ1-2; D not certain. Per germline, CDR1 SGHDT and CDR2 YYEEEE. The CDR3 loop spans 11 amino acids. With 4 bases removed from V and 2 bases from J, the gap between germline ends came to 3 bases. The CDR3: CASSANYGYTF. In nucleotides, the CDR3 is TGTGCCAGCAGCGCCAACTATGGCTACACCTTC.